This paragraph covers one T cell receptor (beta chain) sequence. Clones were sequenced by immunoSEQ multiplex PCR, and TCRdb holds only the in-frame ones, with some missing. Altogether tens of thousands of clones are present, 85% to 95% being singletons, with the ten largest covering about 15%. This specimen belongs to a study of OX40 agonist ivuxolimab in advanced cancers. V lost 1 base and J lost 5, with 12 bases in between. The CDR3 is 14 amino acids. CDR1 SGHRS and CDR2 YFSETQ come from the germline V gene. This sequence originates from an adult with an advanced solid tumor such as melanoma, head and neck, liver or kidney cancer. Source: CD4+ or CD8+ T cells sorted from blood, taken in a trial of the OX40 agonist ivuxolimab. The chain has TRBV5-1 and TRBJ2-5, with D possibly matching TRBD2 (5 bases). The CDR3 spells CASSLRGLGETQYF. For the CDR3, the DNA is TGCGCCAGCAGCTTGCGGGGTCTTGGCGAGACCCAGTACTTC.